A selection of T cell receptor beta chains follows, all from one sample in a study of T cell responses to AZD1222 COVID-19 vaccine. This table comes from immunoSEQ multiplex PCR, and its TCRdb copy is limited to in-frame clones, with some not included. The sample has approximately 120,000 clones; approximately 88% are singletons. Sequenced here: peripheral blood, sampled on day 0 of AZD1222 vaccination. The source of these receptors is an adult in good health. The CDR3 runs from the conserved cysteine through the conserved F or W. The D gene is left open where the match is weak. Size is omitted from some rows. Given values are once, few, many or a class for expanded clones.

d_call,clone_size,j_call,v_call,cdr3_aa,cdr3_nt
.,.,TRBJ2-7,TRBV4-1,CASSQGEGYYEQYF,TGCGCCAGCAGCCAAGGTGAGGGGTACTACGAGCAGTACTTC
TRBD1,.,TRBJ2-6,TRBV27,CASSSYMGQGANVLTF,TGTGCCAGCAGTTCATATATGGGACAGGGGGCCAACGTCCTGACTTTC
.,.,TRBJ1-1,TRBV29-1,CSGSLLEAFF,TGCAGCGGCTCCCTCCTCGAAGCTTTCTTT
.,once,TRBJ1-3,TRBV2,CASSEGQSSGNTIYF,TGTGCCAGCAGTGAGGGTCAGTCCTCTGGAAACACCATATATTTT
TRBD2,.,TRBJ2-3,TRBV7-8,CASSLGLGAGGLVAQYF,TGTGCCAGCAGCTTAGGGCTGGGAGCGGGGGGGCTGGTGGCGCAGTATTTT
TRBD1,.,TRBJ1-2,TRBV30,CAQGQGANYGYTF,TGTGCCCAAGGACAGGGGGCGAACTATGGCTACACCTTC
TRBD1,.,TRBJ1-5,TRBV7-4,CASSQSGGGRTNQPQHF,TGTGCCAGCAGCCAATCAGGGGGCGGACGAACCAATCAGCCCCAGCATTTT
TRBD1,.,TRBJ1-2,TRBV28,CASSSGTGVMGYGYTF,TGTGCCAGCAGTTCCGGGACAGGGGTTATGGGATATGGCTACACCTTC
.,.,TRBJ2-7,TRBV27,CASSLLAGNEQYF,TGTGCCAGCAGTTTACTCGCGGGGAACGAGCAGTACTTC
TRBD1,.,TRBJ2-5,TRBV9,CASSPGQGDFFQETQYF,TGTGCCAGCAGCCCCGGACAGGGGGATTTTTTCCAAGAGACCCAGTACTTC
.,.,TRBJ2-1,TRBV3-1/TRBV3-2,CASSQTGTYVHEQFF,TGTGCCAGCAGCCAAACCGGGACTTACGTCCATGAGCAGTTCTTC
.,.,TRBJ2-1,TRBV30,CAWSVQGNEQFF,TGTGCCTGGAGTGTACAAGGCAATGAGCAGTTCTTC
.,few,TRBJ2-1,TRBV10-1,CASSVNRGEQFF,TGCGCCAGCAGTGTCAATCGGGGTGAGCAGTTCTTC
.,.,TRBJ2-7,TRBV5-6,CASSLGRPIYEQYF,TGTGCCAGCAGCTTGGGGCGGCCCATCTACGAGCAGTACTTC
TRBD1,.,TRBJ1-1,TRBV28,CASRSGQGTEAFF,TGTGCCAGCAGGAGCGGACAGGGCACTGAAGCTTTCTTT
TRBD1,.,TRBJ1-2,TRBV11-3,CASSQDRGYGYTF,TGTGCCAGCAGTCAGGACAGGGGCTATGGCTACACCTTC
.,.,TRBJ1-5,TRBV19,CASRRGSNQPQHF,TGTGCCAGTAGGCGGGGTAGCAATCAGCCCCAGCATTTT
.,.,TRBJ2-3,TRBV28,CASSGIGVTDTQYF,TGTGCCAGCAGCGGAATTGGGGTCACAGATACGCAGTATTTT
TRBD1,.,TRBJ2-7,TRBV27,CASSARPTGAHEQYF,TGTGCCAGCAGTGCAAGGCCGACAGGGGCCCACGAGCAGTACTTC
.,.,TRBJ1-6,TRBV9,CASSASGGGSPLHF,TGTGCCAGCAGCGCGAGTGGGGGTGGGTCACCCCTCCACTTT
TRBD1,.,TRBJ2-7,TRBV28,CASSYRGTGAYEQYF,TGTGCCAGCAGTTATCGGGGGACAGGTGCTTACGAGCAGTACTTC
TRBD1,few,TRBJ2-1,TRBV7-2,CASTPDRGLYNEQFF,TGTGCCAGCACCCCGGACAGGGGGCTTTACAATGAGCAGTTCTTC